A selection of T cell receptor beta chains follows, all from one sample in a study of CD8+ T cells in alopecia areata. Sequencing was performed with immunoSEQ multiplex PCR; in TCRdb, only in-frame clones are kept and a portion is missing. The table shows tens of thousands of clones, with under 60% occurring only once. Sequenced here: CD8+ T cells sorted from blood, sampled around week 37, from a patient treated with tofacitinib. Receptor source: a human donor with alopecia areata. Both conserved end residues are part of each CDR3. The D gene is left open where the match is weak. Size is stated for part of the rows, as once, few or many counts, or as a class when the clone is expanded.

size	D	V	J	CDR3	DNA
NA	NA	TRBV29-1	TRBJ2-4	CSVELENIQYF	TGCAGCGTTGAATTAGAAAACATTCAGTACTTC
NA	NA	TRBV9	TRBJ2-7	CASSVAAGGEQYF	TGTGCCAGCAGCGTAGCCGCGGGTGGCGAGCAGTACTTC
medium-sized	TRBD1	TRBV4-2	TRBJ2-6	CASSPSGTESSGANVLTF	TGTGCCAGCAGCCCATCCGGGACAGAGTCCTCTGGGGCCAACGTCCTGACTTTC
once	TRBD1	TRBV6-6	TRBJ2-5	CASSTITGGETQYF	TGTGCCAGCAGCACCATTACAGGGGGGGAGACCCAGTACTTC
NA	TRBD1	TRBV5-1	TRBJ2-7	CASSTDRGLYEQYF	TGCGCCAGCAGCACGGACAGGGGGCTCTACGAGCAGTACTTC
NA	NA	TRBV30	TRBJ2-5	CAWSRPRDKQETQYF	TGTGCCTGGAGTCGCCCTCGGGACAAACAAGAGACCCAGTACTTC
NA	NA	TRBV20-1	TRBJ1-2	CSARTDGYTF	TGCAGTGCTAGAACAGACGGCTACACCTTC
once	NA	TRBV27	TRBJ2-7	CASSSNRDPAVREQYF	TGTGCCAGCAGTTCGAACCGGGACCCCGCCGTCCGCGAGCAGTACTTC
few	NA	TRBV9	TRBJ2-7	CASSVEPASPWEQYF	TGTGCCAGCAGCGTAGAGCCAGCCAGCCCATGGGAGCAGTACTTC
NA	TRBD2	TRBV7-9	TRBJ2-1	CASSSGSLNEQFF	TGTGCCAGCAGTAGCGGGAGCTTGAATGAGCAGTTCTTC
few	NA	TRBV29-1	TRBJ2-1	CSVLGNEQFF	TGCAGCGTACTGGGCAATGAGCAGTTCTTC
NA	NA	TRBV5-1	TRBJ1-4	CASRSSGREEEKLFF	TGCGCCAGCAGGTCGTCCGGCAGGGAAGAGGAAAAACTGTTTTTT
few	NA	TRBV4-1	TRBJ2-7	CASSQGGSPYEQYF	TGCGCCAGCAGCCAAGGGGGCAGCCCCTACGAGCAGTACTTC
medium-sized	TRBD1	TRBV6-5	TRBJ2-7	CASTSTGAEQYF	TGTGCCAGCACCTCTACAGGGGCCGAGCAGTACTTC
many	NA	TRBV7-9	TRBJ1-2	CASSPLLNAAYGYTF	TGTGCCAGCAGCCCGCTATTAAACGCAGCGTATGGCTACACCTTC
NA	TRBD1	TRBV9	TRBJ1-1	CASSVGTGDTEAFF	TGTGCCAGCAGCGTAGGCACAGGGGACACTGAAGCTTTCTTT
NA	TRBD1	TRBV7-9	TRBJ1-1	CASSPDRVATEAFF	TGTGCCAGCAGCCCGGACAGGGTGGCTACTGAAGCTTTCTTT
NA	NA	TRBV11-2	TRBJ2-7	CASSPGRNYEQYF	TGTGCCAGCAGCCCCGGACGGAACTACGAGCAGTACTTC
few	NA	TRBV2	TRBJ1-4	CASSPPGLAQKLFF	TGTGCCAGCAGCCCACCGGGTCTCGCGCAAAAACTGTTTTTT
few	TRBD2	TRBV15	TRBJ2-2	CATSRVGGTGELFF	TGTGCCACCAGCAGAGTCGGGGGGACCGGGGAGCTGTTTTTT
NA	TRBD2	TRBV30	TRBJ2-1	CAWSSRASGSSYNEQFF	TGTGCCTGGAGTTCCCGGGCTAGCGGGAGCTCCTACAATGAGCAGTTCTTC
NA	NA	TRBV5-1	TRBJ2-7	CASKLGTAPYEQYF	TGCGCCAGCAAACTCGGGACTGCACCCTACGAGCAGTACTTC
NA	NA	TRBV27	TRBJ2-7	CASSRPRDGYYEQYF	TGTGCCAGCAGTCGACCCCGGGACGGGTACTACGAGCAGTACTTC
NA	TRBD2	TRBV6-1	TRBJ2-7	CASNPRTSSYEQYF	TGTGCCAGCAATCCCAGGACTAGCTCCTACGAGCAGTACTTC
NA	NA	TRBV30	TRBJ1-1	CAWRVGERDTEAFF	TGTGCCTGGAGGGTGGGCGAAAGGGACACTGAAGCTTTCTTT
NA	TRBD1	TRBV30	TRBJ1-1	CAWDRGLNTEAFF	TGTGCCTGGGACAGGGGGCTGAACACTGAAGCTTTCTTT
NA	TRBD2	TRBV9	TRBJ2-4	CASSVGRAGGAKNIQYF	TGTGCCAGCAGCGTAGGGAGAGCGGGAGGCGCCAAAAACATTCAGTACTTC